This entry lists 7 T cell receptor beta chains sequenced from one sample in a study of blood T cell repertoires in COVID-19. Assay used: immunoSEQ multiplex PCR; TCRdb lists only in-frame clones, some missing. The sample includes some 190,000 clones, almost 90% of them seen just once. Sequencing was done on a sample of peripheral blood. Receptors were obtained from a man aged 18 to 30 with active or convalescent COVID-19.

The gene calls are TRBV7-9 and TRBJ1-2; D unresolved. The CDR3 has 12 residues. V was shortened by 5 bases and J by 7 bases, with 11 bases between the two germline ends. Per germline, CDR1 SEHNR and CDR2 FQNEAQ (reference sequence). The CDR3 loop is CASSISRGGYTF. The CDR3 nucleotides are TGTGCCAGCAGCATCAGCCGGGGTGGCTACACCTTC. The full variable domain, with the rest looked up from reference TRBV7-9 and TRBJ1-2, is DTGVSQNPRHKITKRGQNVTFRCDPISEHNRLYWYRQTLGQGPEFLTYFQNEAQLEKSRLLSDRFSAERPKGSFSTLEIQRTEQGDSAMYLCASSISRGGYTFGSGTRLTVV.

This chain links TRBV11-3 with TRBJ2-2, with 7 bases matching TRBD1. V shed 5 bases, J shed 4 bases, and the junction held 7 bases outside the gene matches. Per the germline V gene, CDR1 is SGHNT and CDR2 is YENEEA. The CDR3 length is 15 residues. CDR3 in amino acids: CASSPRQGATGELFF. In nucleotides, the CDR3 is TGTGCCAGCAGCCCCAGACAGGGTGCCACCGGGGAGCTGTTTTTT.

V gene TRBV30 combines with J gene TRBJ2-3; D is possibly TRBD1 (5 bases). This CDR3 is 15 amino acids long. Germline loops: CDR1 GTSNPN, CDR2 SVGIG (reference sequence). With 0 bases removed from V and 6 bases from J, the gap between germline ends came to 16 bases. The CDR3 protein is CAWSVGQGERDTQYF. CDR3 sequence (DNA): TGTGCCTGGAGTGTAGGGCAGGGCGAACGGGATACGCAGTATTTT. Complete variable domain (other parts from reference TRBV30 and TRBJ2-3): SQTIHQWPATLVQPVGSPLSLECTVEGTSNPNLYWYRQAAGRGLQLLFYSVGIGQISSEVPQNLSASRPQDRQFILSSKKLLLSDSGFYLCAWSVGQGERDTQYFGPGTRLTVL.

The V call is TRBV30, the J call TRBJ2-2, with TRBD2 matching 10 bases. J lost 4 bases, V lost 2 bases, and 4 bases had no gene match. This CDR3 has 15 amino acids. Germline CDR1 and CDR2: GTSNPN and SVGIG (reference sequence). The CDR3 here is CAWSQRGGGTGELFF. The CDR3 region has the DNA TGTGCCTGGAGTCAGCGGGGGGGCGGCACCGGGGAGCTGTTTTTT.

The CDR3 loop is CASTYGTGIVWGYTF. The CDR3, as DNA: TGTGCCAGCACGTATGGGACAGGCATTGTTTGGGGCTACACCTTC. The V and J genes are TRBV19 and TRBJ1-2; TRBD1 agrees at 8 bases. There are 15 residues in the CDR3. Germline lookup yields CDR1 LNHDA and CDR2 SQIVND (reference sequence). V shed 9 bases and J 8 bases; nucleotides not matched to a gene: 17.

The genes are TRBV18 and TRBJ1-5; D uncertain. CDR1 KGHSH and CDR2 LQKENI come from the germline V gene. The CDR3 consists of 15 residues. Trimming took 3 bases from V and 1 from J, leaving 10 bases between them. The CDR3 protein is CASSPGGGSNQPQHF. In DNA, the CDR3 is TGTGCCAGCTCACCCGGCGGAGGAAGCAATCAGCCCCAGCATTTT.

This clone showed up just once. The rearrangement uses TRBV6-2 or TRBV6-3 and TRBJ1-4; D call uncertain. CDR1 and CDR2 from the germline V gene are MNHEY and SVGEGT. V lost 2 bases, J lost 5 bases, and 18 bases lay in between. The CDR3 consists of 17 residues. In nucleotides, the CDR3 is TGTGCCAGCAGTTACACGAGGCGGGGAAGCCTAAATGAAAAACTGTTTTTT. Its protein product is CASSYTRRGSLNEKLFF.